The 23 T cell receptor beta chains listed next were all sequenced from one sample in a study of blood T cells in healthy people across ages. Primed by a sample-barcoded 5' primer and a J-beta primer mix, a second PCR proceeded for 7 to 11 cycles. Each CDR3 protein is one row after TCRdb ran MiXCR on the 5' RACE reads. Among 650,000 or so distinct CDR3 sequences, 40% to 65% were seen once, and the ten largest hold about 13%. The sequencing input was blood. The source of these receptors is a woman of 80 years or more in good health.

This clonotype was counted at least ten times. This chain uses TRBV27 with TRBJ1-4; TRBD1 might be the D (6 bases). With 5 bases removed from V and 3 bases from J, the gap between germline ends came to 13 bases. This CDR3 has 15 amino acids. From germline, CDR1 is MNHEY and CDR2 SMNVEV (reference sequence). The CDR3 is CASSAAGVPNEKLFF. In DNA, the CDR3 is TGTGCCAGCAGTGCCGCAGGGGTACCTAATGAAAAACTGTTTTTT.

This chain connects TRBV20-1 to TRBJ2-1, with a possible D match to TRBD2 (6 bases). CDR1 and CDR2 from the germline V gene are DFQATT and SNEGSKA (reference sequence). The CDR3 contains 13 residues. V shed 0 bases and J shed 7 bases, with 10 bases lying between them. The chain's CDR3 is CSARDVGGNEQFF. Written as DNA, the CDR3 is TGCAGTGCTAGAGATGTCGGGGGAAATGAGCAGTTCTTC.

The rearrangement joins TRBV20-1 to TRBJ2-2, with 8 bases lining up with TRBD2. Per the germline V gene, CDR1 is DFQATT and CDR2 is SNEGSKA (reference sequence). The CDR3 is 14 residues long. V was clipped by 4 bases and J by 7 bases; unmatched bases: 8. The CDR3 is CSATQGRGVGELFF. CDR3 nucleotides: TGCAGTGCTACCCAGGGGCGGGGGGTCGGGGAGCTGTTTTTT.

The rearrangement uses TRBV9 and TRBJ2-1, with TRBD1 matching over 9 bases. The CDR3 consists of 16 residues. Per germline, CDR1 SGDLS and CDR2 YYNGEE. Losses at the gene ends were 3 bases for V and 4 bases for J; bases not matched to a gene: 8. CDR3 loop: CASSARGDRAYNEQFF. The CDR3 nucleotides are TGTGCCAGCAGCGCTAGGGGGGACAGGGCATACAATGAGCAGTTCTTC. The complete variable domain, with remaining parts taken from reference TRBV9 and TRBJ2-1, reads DSGVTQTPKHLITATGQRVTLRCSPRSGDLSVYWYQQSLDQGLQFLIQYYNGEERAKGNILERFSAQQFPDLHSELNLSSLELGDSALYFCASSARGDRAYNEQFFGPGTRLTVL.

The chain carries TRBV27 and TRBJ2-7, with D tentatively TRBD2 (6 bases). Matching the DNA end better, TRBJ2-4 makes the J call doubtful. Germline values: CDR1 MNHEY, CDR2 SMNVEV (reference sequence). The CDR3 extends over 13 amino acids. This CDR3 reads CAPRGGLRNIQYF. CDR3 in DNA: TGTGCCCCTCGAGGAGGGTTGAGAAACATTCAGTACTTC.

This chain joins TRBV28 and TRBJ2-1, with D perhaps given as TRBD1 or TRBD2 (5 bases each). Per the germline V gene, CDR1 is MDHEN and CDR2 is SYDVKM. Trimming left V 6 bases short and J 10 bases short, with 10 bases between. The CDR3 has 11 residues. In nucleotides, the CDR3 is TGTGCCAGCAGCCGGGGCGGCGAGCAGTTCTTC. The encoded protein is CASSRGGEQFF.

CDR3 protein: CSAFVGGRLTTDTQYF. The CDR3, as DNA: TGCAGTGCTTTTGTTGGGGGCCGGTTGACCACAGATACGCAGTATTTT. V usage is TRBV20-1 and J usage is TRBJ2-3, with a possible D match to TRBD1 (6 bases). This CDR3 has 16 amino acids. The V and J ends lost 5 bases and 2 bases respectively, with 20 bases between them. The germline V gene encodes CDR1 DFQATT and CDR2 SNEGSKA (reference sequence).

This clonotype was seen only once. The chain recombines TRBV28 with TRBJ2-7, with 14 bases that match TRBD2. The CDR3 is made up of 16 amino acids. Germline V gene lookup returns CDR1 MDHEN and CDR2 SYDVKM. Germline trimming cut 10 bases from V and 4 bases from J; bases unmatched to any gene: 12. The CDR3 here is CAISPGTSGRAYEQYF. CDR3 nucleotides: TGTGCCATCAGCCCCGGGACTAGCGGGAGAGCGTACGAGCAGTACTTC.

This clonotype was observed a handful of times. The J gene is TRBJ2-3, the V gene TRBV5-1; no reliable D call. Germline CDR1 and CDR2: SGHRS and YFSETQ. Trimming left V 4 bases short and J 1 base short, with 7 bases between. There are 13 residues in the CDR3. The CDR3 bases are TGCGCCAGCAGCGCTTGGGGCACAGATACGCAGTATTTT. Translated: CASSAWGTDTQYF. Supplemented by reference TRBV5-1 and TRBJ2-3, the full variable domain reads KAGVTQTPRYLIKTRGQQVTLSCSPISGHRSVSWYQQTPGQGLQFLFEYFSETQRNKGNFPGRFSGRQFSNSRSEMNVSTLELGDSALYLCASSAWGTDTQYFGPGTRLTVL.

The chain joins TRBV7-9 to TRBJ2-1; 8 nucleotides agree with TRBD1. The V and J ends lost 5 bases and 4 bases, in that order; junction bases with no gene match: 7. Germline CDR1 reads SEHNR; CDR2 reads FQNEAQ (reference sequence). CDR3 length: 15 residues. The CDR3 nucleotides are TGTGCCAGCAGCCTTGGACAGGGAGAATACAATGAGCAGTTCTTC. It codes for CASSLGQGEYNEQFF.

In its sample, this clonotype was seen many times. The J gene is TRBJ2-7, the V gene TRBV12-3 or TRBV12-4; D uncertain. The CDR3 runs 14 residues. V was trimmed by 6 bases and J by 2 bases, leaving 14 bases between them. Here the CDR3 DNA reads TGTGCCAGCAGCCCGGACCTAATCACCTACGAGCAGTACTTC. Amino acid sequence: CASSPDLITYEQYF.

The chain's CDR3 is CASSLGTALAKNIQYF. CDR3 in DNA: TGTGCCAGCAGTCTCGGGACTGCACTAGCCAAAAACATTCAGTACTTC. This rearrangement joins TRBV12-3 or TRBV12-4 to TRBJ2-4; a possible D gene is TRBD2 (6 bases). This CDR3 comprises 16 residues. The V end lost 5 bases, the J end lost 0 bases, and 14 bases lay between the germline ends.

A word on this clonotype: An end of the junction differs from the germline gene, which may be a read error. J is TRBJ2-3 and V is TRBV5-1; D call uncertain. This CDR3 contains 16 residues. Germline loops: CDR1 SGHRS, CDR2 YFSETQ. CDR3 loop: CASSLLRGHPTDTQYF. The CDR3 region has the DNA TGCGCCAGCAGCTTGCTAAGAGGCCATCCCACAGATACGCAGTATTTC.

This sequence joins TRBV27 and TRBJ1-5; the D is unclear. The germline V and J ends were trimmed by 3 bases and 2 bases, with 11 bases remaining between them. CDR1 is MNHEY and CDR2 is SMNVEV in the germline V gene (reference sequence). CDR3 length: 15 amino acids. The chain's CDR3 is CASSFREGGNQPQHF. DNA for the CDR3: TGTGCCAGCAGTTTTAGGGAAGGCGGCAATCAGCCCCAGCATTTT.

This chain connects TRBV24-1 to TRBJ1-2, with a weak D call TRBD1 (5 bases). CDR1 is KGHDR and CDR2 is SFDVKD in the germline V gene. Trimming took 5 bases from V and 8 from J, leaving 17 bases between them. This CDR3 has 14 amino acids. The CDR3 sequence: CATSAQGRTTGYTF. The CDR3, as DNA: TGTGCCACCAGTGCTCAGGGACGGACGACGGGCTACACCTTC.

The CDR3 sequence is CAMGTEETQYF. CDR3 in DNA: TGTGCCATGGGGACAGAAGAGACCCAGTACTTC. The chain couples TRBV10-3 to TRBJ2-5; TRBD1 aligns across 7 bases. The junction had 1 base not matched to a gene; V was cut back by 9 bases and J by 3 bases. CDR1 is ENHRY, CDR2 SYGVKD, per germline. This CDR3 spans 11 amino acids.

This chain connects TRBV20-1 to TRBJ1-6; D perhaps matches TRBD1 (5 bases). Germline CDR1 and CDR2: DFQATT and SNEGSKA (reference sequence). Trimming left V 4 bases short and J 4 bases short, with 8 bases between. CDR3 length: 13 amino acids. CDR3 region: CSAISGYNSPLHF. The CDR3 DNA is TGCAGTGCTATCTCAGGGTATAATTCACCCCTCCACTTT.

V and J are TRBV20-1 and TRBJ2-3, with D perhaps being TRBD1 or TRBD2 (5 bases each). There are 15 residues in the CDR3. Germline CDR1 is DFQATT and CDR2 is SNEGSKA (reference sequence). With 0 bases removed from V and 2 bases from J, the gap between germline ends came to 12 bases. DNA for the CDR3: TGCAGTGCTAGAGATTTATTGGGGGTCACAGATACGCAGTATTTT. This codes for CSARDLLGVTDTQYF.

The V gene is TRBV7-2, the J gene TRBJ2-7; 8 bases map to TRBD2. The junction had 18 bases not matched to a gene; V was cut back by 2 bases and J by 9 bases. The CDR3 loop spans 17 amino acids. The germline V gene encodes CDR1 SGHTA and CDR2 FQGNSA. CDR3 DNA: TGTGCCAGCAGCTTAAATGGGCGACGAGCGGGGGCCCAGAGGCAGTACTTC. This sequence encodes CASSLNGRRAGAQRQYF.

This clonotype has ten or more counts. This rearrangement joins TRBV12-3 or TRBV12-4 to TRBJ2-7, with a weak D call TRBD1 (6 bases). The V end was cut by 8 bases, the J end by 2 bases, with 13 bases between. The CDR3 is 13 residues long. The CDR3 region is CASRRTDTYEQYF. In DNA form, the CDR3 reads TGTGCCAGCCGCCGGACAGACACCTACGAGCAGTACTTC.

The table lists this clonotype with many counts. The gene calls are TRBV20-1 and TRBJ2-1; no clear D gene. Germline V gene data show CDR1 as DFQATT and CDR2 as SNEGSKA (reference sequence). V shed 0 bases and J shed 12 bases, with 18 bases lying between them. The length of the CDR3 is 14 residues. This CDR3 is CSARDNKVTFRQFF. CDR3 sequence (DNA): TGCAGTGCTAGAGATAATAAAGTGACGTTTCGGCAGTTCTTC.

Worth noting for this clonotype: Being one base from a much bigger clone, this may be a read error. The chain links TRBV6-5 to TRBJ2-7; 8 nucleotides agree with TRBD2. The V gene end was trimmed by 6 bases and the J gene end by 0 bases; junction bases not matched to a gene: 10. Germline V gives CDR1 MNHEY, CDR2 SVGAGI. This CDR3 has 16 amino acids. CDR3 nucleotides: TGTGCCAGCAGCCTTGGTGGGCGGGGGGTCTCCTACGAGCAGTACTTC. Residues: CASSLGGRGVSYEQYF.

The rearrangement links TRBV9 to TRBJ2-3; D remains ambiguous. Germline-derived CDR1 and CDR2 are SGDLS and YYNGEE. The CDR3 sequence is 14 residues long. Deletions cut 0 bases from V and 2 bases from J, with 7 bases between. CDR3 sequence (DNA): TGTGCCAGCAGCGTAGGCCCCCCCACAGATACGCAGTATTTT. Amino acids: CASSVGPPTDTQYF.